Given below is one T cell receptor (beta chain) in context. Its antigen has not been determined. Base qualities are missing; no much larger clone stands one base away. The data were obtained in a study of T cell responses to AZD1222 COVID-19 vaccine (dated by TCRdb to the early 2020s). Context from the whole study: AZD1222 recipients given second doses at about 4 weeks or at about 12 weeks were pooled, since spike-specific TCR depth and breadth were not found to differ between the two schedules. A total of about 240 trial participants underwent TCR sequencing, of whom 207 received two doses of AZD1222 and some 26 received two doses of the MenACWY control vaccine. Trial participants were enrolled by age into subgroups of 18-55, 56-69 and 70-plus years, and roughly 150, 30 and 60 TCR-sequenced participants, respectively, were included in these subgroups. General findings and caveats noted by the study authors: The 56-69-year group was small, and its depth increase did not reach significance, likely because of low power. Epitopes outside the regions mutated in the B.1.351 and B.1.1.7 variants were reportedly recognized by nearly half of the unique spike-specific TCRs. Because no day 14 peak-response samples were available, repertoires were characterized only after the peak T cell response. The whole spike protein was spanned by vaccine-associated CD4 TCRs, and dominant responses were seen in regions 160-218 and 743-854. Most participants were white British and females outnumbered males, and the authors suggested that clonal diversity may have been underestimated. Conclusions about previously exposed vaccinees are limited, since just a handful of AZD1222 recipients were seropositive for SARS-CoV-2 at baseline. After two AZD1222 doses, both the breadth and the depth of spike-specific TCRs were significantly higher than at day 0 and than in MenACWY recipients.

What this sample's time point label stands for: baseline before first vaccination. Samples from vaccinated people were obtained from the UK trials COV001 and COV002, which included a single-blind randomized controlled phase 2/3 trial of AZD1222 (ChAdOx1 nCoV-19) in healthy adults. Trial participant PBMC samples were collected at day 0 and day 28 after the second dose for TCRbeta chain sequencing. The CDR3 regions of human TCRbeta chains were analyzed by immunosequencing. Per the original workflow: Repertoire TCRs were checked for matches against a reference library of SARS-CoV-2-specific TCRs that had been generated using the MIRA antigen-specificity platform. Breadth was defined as the fraction of unique TCRs that were SARS-CoV-2-associated, and depth was defined as the fraction of total T cells that were SARS-CoV-2-associated. Using the MIRA data, each spike-specific TCR was mapped to the spike region that the TCR reacts to and placed in a CD4 or CD8 class. Log10-transformed breadth and depth values were compared by one-way ANOVA with Sidak's multiple comparisons tests. Sourced from immuneACCESS, this table was stored by TCRdb with only in-frame sequences that have V and J called. A share of the clones is absent; for the studies checked, an unresolved V gene accounts for under half, and the remainder has no known explanation. V and J calls and clone size come straight from that table; D and trimming were deduced from the DNA. Across this sample there are around 94,000 clones, with about four fifths seen only once. The biggest ten clones account for about 18% of the sample.

Measured from the cysteine to the phenylalanine, the CDR3 is 18 residues long. Only the CDR3 DNA stays, 54 bases, in frame from base 1. At the junction V is shortened by 0 bases and J by 0 bases, with 15 bases in between. CDR1 LGHNA and CDR2 YSLEER are derived from the germline V gene. The sequence is built from TRBV4-3 and TRBJ1-3; the best D guess is TRBD1, with 5 bases matching. The starting material was peripheral blood, obtained on day 0 of AZD1222 vaccination. This receptor was obtained from an adult in good health. The CDR3 sequence is CASSQDVTGLGSGNTIYF. The DNA sequence is given as TGCGCCAGCAGCCAAGATGTAACAGGATTAGGCTCTGGAAACACCATATATTTT.